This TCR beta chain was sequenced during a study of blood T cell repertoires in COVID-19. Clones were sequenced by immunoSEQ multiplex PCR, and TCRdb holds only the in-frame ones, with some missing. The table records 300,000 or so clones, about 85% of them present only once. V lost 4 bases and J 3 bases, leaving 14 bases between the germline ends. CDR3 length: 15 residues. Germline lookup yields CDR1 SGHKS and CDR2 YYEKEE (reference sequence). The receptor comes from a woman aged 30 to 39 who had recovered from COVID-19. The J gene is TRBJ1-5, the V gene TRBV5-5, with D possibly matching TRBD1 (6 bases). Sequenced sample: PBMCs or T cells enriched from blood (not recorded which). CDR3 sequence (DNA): TGTGCCAGCAGCCCACAGGGTTTTACCAATCAGCCCCAGCATTTT. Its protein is CASSPQGFTNQPQHF.